Presented here are 18 T cell receptor beta chains from one specimen sequenced in a study of patients and donors after allogeneic stem cell transplantation (dated by TCRdb to 2020 to 2022). Library preparation employed RT-PCR. The run used a NextSeq 550. The public reads were reprocessed in TCRdb via fastp at Q25 and MiXCR, keeping in-frame beta chains. Rows are unified per CDR3 protein, each entry keeping the most common DNA and genes. This sample is represented by about 210,000 distinct CDR3 sequences; roughly 38% of them were singletons. Roughly 11% of the sample is in the top ten clones. Sequenced input: blood, either unsorted or a sorted T cell fraction (not recorded which). These TCRs come from a human donor who was either an allogeneic HSCT recipient or a stem cell or donor lymphocyte infusion donor (not recorded which). It is not recorded whose cells these are; they may come from a transplant donor.

About this clonotype: The junction departs from the called germline gene at one end, perhaps through a read error. The chain couples TRBV9 to TRBJ1-5; D gene unclear. Germline-derived CDR1 and CDR2 are SGDLS and YYNGEE. The CDR3 length is 13 residues. The CDR3 loop is CARSIGVGQPQHF. The DNA of the CDR3 is TGTGCCCGCAGCATCGGGGTAGGGCAGCCCCAGCATTTT.

The sample holds a few counts of this clonotype. The chain links TRBV6-2 or TRBV6-3 to TRBJ1-1; 9 bases agree with TRBD1. Germline CDR1 is MNHEY and CDR2 is SVGEGT. The CDR3 has 13 residues. The V and J ends lost 7 bases and 5 bases, in that order; junction bases with no gene match: 5. CDR3 in DNA: TGTGCCAGCAACACAGGGGGCCTAACTGAAGCTTTCTTT. It encodes CASNTGGLTEAFF.

The chain recombines TRBV7-3 with TRBJ2-2; tentative D call: TRBD2 (5 bases). V was shortened by 6 bases and J by 4 bases, with 12 bases between the two germline ends. The CDR3 is 14 residues long. Germline CDR1 reads SGHTA; CDR2 reads FQGTGA. The CDR3 spells CASSPGLFTGELFF. The CDR3 DNA is TGTGCCAGCAGTCCCGGACTCTTCACCGGGGAGCTGTTTTTT.

The chain carries TRBV28 and TRBJ2-5; D is unresolved. This CDR3 comprises 14 residues. Germline lookup yields CDR1 MDHEN and CDR2 SYDVKM. V was shortened by 5 bases and J by 5 bases, with 15 bases between the two germline ends. CDR3 sequence: CASSAPSPVETQYF. In DNA form, the CDR3 reads TGTGCCAGCAGTGCCCCAAGCCCCGTGGAGACCCAGTACTTC.

The chain employs TRBV20-1 and TRBJ1-1, with D tentatively TRBD1 (6 bases). V was trimmed by 1 base and J by 2 bases, leaving 11 bases between them. The CDR3 loop spans 14 amino acids. The germline V gene has CDR1 DFQATT and CDR2 SNEGSKA (reference sequence). CDR3 sequence: CSARVGGGNTEAFF. CDR3 bases: TGCAGTGCTAGAGTGGGAGGGGGAAACACTGAAGCTTTCTTT.

This clonotype was counted only a few times. V and J are TRBV15 and TRBJ2-3; D may be TRBD2 (6 bases). CDR1 is LNHNV, CDR2 YYDKDF, per germline (reference sequence). V lost 3 bases and J lost 3, with 13 bases in between. The CDR3 has 15 amino acids. CDR3 residues: CATSSTTGSTDTQYF. The CDR3 DNA reads as TGTGCCACCAGCAGTACGACCGGGAGTACAGATACGCAGTATTTT.

The V gene is TRBV5-1, the J gene TRBJ2-5, with 11 nucleotides matching TRBD1. Germline lookup yields CDR1 SGHRS and CDR2 YFSETQ. The CDR3 extends over 15 amino acids. Trimming took 4 bases from V and 5 from J; bases not matched to a gene: 7. CDR3 in DNA: TGCGCCAGCAGCCTGGACAGGGGGCCGGGGGAGACCCAGTACTTC. It encodes CASSLDRGPGETQYF.

This clonotype was observed a few times. The rearrangement links TRBV7-6 to TRBJ2-7, with TRBD1 matching over 7 bases. V dropped 1 base and J dropped 5; count of bases not matched to a gene: 8. The CDR3 is 15 amino acids. CDR1 and CDR2 (germline): SGHVS, FNYEAQ. CDR3 DNA sequence: TGTGCCAGCAGCTTAGAAATGGGACAGCCGGACGAGCAGTACTTC. It specifies CASSLEMGQPDEQYF.

This clonotype came up once. The CDR3 loop reads CASSATGRGWNEQYF. In DNA form, the CDR3 reads TGTGCCAGCAGCGCTACTGGCAGGGGGTGGAACGAGCAGTACTTC. The genes are TRBV7-9 and TRBJ2-7; TRBD1 matches at 7 bases. The V gene end was trimmed by 5 bases and the J gene end by 5 bases; junction bases not matched to a gene: 12. The CDR3 spans 15 residues. Germline assignment: CDR1 SEHNR and CDR2 FQNEAQ (reference sequence). Based on the CDR3 plus reference TRBV7-9 and TRBJ2-7, the full variable domain is DTGVSQNPRHKITKRGQNVTFRCDPISEHNRLYWYRQTLGQGPEFLTYFQNEAQLEKSRLLSDRFSAERPKGSFSTLEIQRTEQGDSAMYLCASSATGRGWNEQYFGPGTRLTVT.

The chain recombines TRBV5-1 with TRBJ1-1; D perhaps matches TRBD1 (5 bases). The CDR3 is 13 residues long. V dropped 4 bases and J dropped 8 bases, with 15 bases sitting between them. The germline gives CDR1 SGHRS, CDR2 YFSETQ. In nucleotides, the CDR3 is TGCGCCAGCAGCCGGTGGGGCAGGGAGGAAGCTTTCTTT. Its protein is CASSRWGREEAFF.

CDR3 sequence (DNA): TGCGCCAGCAGCCAAGGAAGGAATGGAGGGTTTGAAAAACTGTTTTTT. This sequence encodes CASSQGRNGGFEKLFF. This sequence joins TRBV4-3 and TRBJ1-4; unclear D gene. The germline V gene encodes CDR1 LGHNA and CDR2 YSLEER. This CDR3 comprises 16 residues. V gave up 1 base and J gave up 7 bases, with 16 bases separating them.

This sequence joins TRBV7-9 and TRBJ2-7; D is tentatively TRBD1 or TRBD2 (5 bases each). Germline CDR1 is SEHNR and CDR2 is FQNEAQ (reference sequence). V was pared by 5 bases and J by 1 base, with 12 bases between. The CDR3 has 14 residues. CDR3 sequence (DNA): TGTGCCAGCAGCCCCCCTGGGGGATCCTACGAGCAGTACTTC. It is translated as CASSPPGGSYEQYF. Drawing the rest from reference TRBV7-9 and TRBJ2-7, the complete variable domain is DTGVSQNPRHKITKRGQNVTFRCDPISEHNRLYWYRQTLGQGPEFLTYFQNEAQLEKSRLLSDRFSAERPKGSFSTLEIQRTEQGDSAMYLCASSPPGGSYEQYFGPGTRLTVT.

This chain links TRBV12-3 or TRBV12-4 with TRBJ1-2; a possible D gene is TRBD1 (5 bases). This CDR3 contains 15 residues. V dropped 4 bases and J dropped 4 bases, with 16 bases sitting between them. The CDR3 sequence is CASSSFGGPGYGYTF. Here the CDR3 DNA reads TGTGCCAGCAGTTCCTTCGGGGGTCCGGGCTATGGCTACACCTTC.

J is TRBJ1-2 and V is TRBV11-2, with a tentative D call TRBD1 (5 bases). The CDR3 has 15 amino acids. Germline V gene lookup returns CDR1 SGHAT and CDR2 FQNNGV. Trimming cost V 4 bases and J 2 bases, with 14 bases left between them. Written as DNA, the CDR3 is TGTGCCAGCAGCTCACCCCAGGACATGAACTATGGCTACACCTTC. It specifies CASSSPQDMNYGYTF.

A single count supports this clonotype. The CDR3 region has the DNA TGTGCCACCATGGGGGACTCCTACGAGCAGTACTTC. Protein: CATMGDSYEQYF. V and J are TRBV24-1 and TRBJ2-7, with D tentatively TRBD1 or TRBD2 (5 bases each). The ends were cut back, 8 bases at V and 0 bases at J, with 7 bases in the middle. This CDR3 is built from 12 residues. CDR1 is KGHDR, CDR2 SFDVKD, per germline.

In its sample, this clonotype was seen a few times. The chain links TRBV12-3 or TRBV12-4 to TRBJ2-3; D is undetermined. V was pared by 4 bases and J by 4 bases, with 9 bases between. The CDR3 is made up of 13 amino acids. The CDR3 DNA reads as TGTGCCAGCAGTTCGGGCGTTGCAGATACGCAGTATTTT. Translated: CASSSGVADTQYF.

There are a few counts of this clonotype. The rearrangement joins TRBV30 to TRBJ1-1; D unclear. Germline V gene sequence: CDR1 GTSNPN, CDR2 SVGIG (reference sequence). V dropped 2 bases and J dropped 0 bases, with 10 bases sitting between them. The CDR3 extends over 14 amino acids. This chain's CDR3 is CAWSWDFMNTEAFF. DNA of the CDR3: TGTGCCTGGAGTTGGGATTTTATGAACACTGAAGCTTTCTTT.

In this sample, this clonotype turned up a few times. The gene calls are TRBV28 and TRBJ2-2; D gene unclear. V dropped 2 bases and J dropped 7 bases, with 5 bases sitting between them. The CDR3 extends over 12 amino acids. CDR1 and CDR2 (germline): MDHEN, SYDVKM. CDR3 sequence: CASSLRSGELFF. As DNA, the CDR3 is TGTGCCAGCAGTTTACGTAGCGGGGAGCTGTTTTTT.